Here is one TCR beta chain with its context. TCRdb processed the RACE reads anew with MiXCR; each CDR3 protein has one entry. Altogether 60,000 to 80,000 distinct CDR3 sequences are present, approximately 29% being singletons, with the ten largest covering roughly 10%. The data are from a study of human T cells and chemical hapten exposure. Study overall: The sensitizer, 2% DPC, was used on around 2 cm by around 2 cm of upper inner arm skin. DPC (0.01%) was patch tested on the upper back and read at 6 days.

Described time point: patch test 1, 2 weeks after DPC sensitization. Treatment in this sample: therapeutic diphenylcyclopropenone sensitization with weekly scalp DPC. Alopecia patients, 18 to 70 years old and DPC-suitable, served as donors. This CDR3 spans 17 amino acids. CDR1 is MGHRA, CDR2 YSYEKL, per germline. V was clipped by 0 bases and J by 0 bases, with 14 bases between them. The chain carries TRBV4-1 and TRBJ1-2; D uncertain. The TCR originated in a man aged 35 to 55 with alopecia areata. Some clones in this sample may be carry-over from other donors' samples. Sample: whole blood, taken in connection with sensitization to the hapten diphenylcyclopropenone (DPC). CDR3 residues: CASSQDRGRLANYGYTF. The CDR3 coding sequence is TGCGCCAGCAGCCAAGATCGAGGACGCCTAGCTAACTATGGCTACACCTTC.